The entry below gives a single T cell receptor (beta chain) sequence along with its context. The target antigen is unknown. Germline CDR1 is SNHLY and CDR2 is FYNNEI. Trimming stripped 4 bases from V and 4 bases from J, with 16 bases between. The CDR3 has 15 residues. It was with 60 Vbeta and 13 Jbeta primers that the PCR ran. Generated by immunoSEQ multiplex PCR, the TCRdb table keeps only in-frame clones and is missing some. The sample contains some 85,000 clones, 84% of which appear only once. This entry belongs to a study of cytomegalovirus exposure and HLA in healthy donors. Study-level findings and limits: In a later analysis, HLA-C alleles had the fewest associated TCRs, DRB1 alleles the most.

V and J are TRBV2 and TRBJ1-1, with a weak D call TRBD1 (5 bases). Material: PBMCs. The sequence derives from a man between 18 and 29 years old in good health and CMV-seronegative. The CDR3 region is CASSGRGREGTEAFF. DNA of the CDR3: TGTGCCAGCAGTGGAAGGGGCCGGGAGGGCACTGAAGCTTTCTTT.